This T cell receptor beta chain came from a study of CD8 T cells in ankylosing spondylitis (TCRdb year 2017). Background for the entire study: The study profiled T cell receptor beta repertoires in healthy donors and ankylosing spondylitis patients to find disease-linked TCR variants. The full study cohort was made up of about 25 ankylosing spondylitis patients and some 100 healthy donors. Peripheral blood was sampled, and synovial fluid was also collected from ankylosing spondylitis patients.

Points the paper makes about the study in general: In peripheral blood, the disease-linked clones were found at relatively low frequencies and had a CD8+ phenotype. The disease-linked clones were reported to be significantly enriched in matched synovial fluid samples from ankylosing spondylitis patients. Some motif variants had previously been reported in the synovial fluid and blood of reactive arthritis patients, which suggests shared mechanisms of disease initiation. A TCR beta motif made up of several highly homologous amino acid variants appeared to be characteristic of blood from ankylosing spondylitis patients.

Comments on this clonotype: It has no known antigen specificity. No much larger clone is present one base from it, and per-base qualities are unavailable.

The sequencing machine was an Illumina HiSeq 2500. TCR beta libraries were prepared by quantitative 5'-RACE with molecular barcodes. Under the source paper's analysis protocol: A new computational method based on a probabilistic model of VDJ rearrangement was used to identify disease-linked TCR variants. The public reads were quality trimmed at Q25 with fastp and then assembled into clones with MiXCR by TCRdb, keeping productive beta chains. Each entry merges the rows of one CDR3 protein and shows their most common DNA and genes. TCRdb's processing, not the study's, gives the V and J calls here. For this sample the table gives some 270,000 distinct CDR3 sequences, of which 15% to 20% were detected only once. Around 33% of the sample is held by the ten biggest clonotypes. Including cysteine and phenylalanine, the CDR3 has 16 amino acids. Only the CDR3 region is kept as DNA, spanning 48 bases read in frame from base 1. The germline V gene supplies CDR1 SGHDN and CDR2 FVKESK. Trimming removed 0 bases from V and 1 base from J, leaving 10 bases between the germline ends.

Recombination joined TRBV14 with TRBJ2-1; there is no confident call for the D gene. Sequencing used blood, either unsorted or a sorted T cell fraction (not recorded which). This sequence was found in a male donor with ankylosing spondylitis or in good health (not recorded which). The nucleotide sequence reads as follows: TGTGCCAGCAGCCAAGAGTCGTGGGTGTCCTACAATGAGCAGTTCTTC. Its translation is CASSQESWVSYNEQFF.